The 23 T cell receptor beta chains below come from one sample, sequenced in a study of cytomegalovirus exposure and HLA in healthy donors. Primers for the PCR totalled 60 Vbeta and 13 Jbeta. TCRdb's table, derived via immunoSEQ multiplex PCR, lists solely in-frame clones and lacks some. The top ten hold around a sixth of the sample, which has a few hundred thousand clones, 60% to 85% seen once. Sequenced: PBMCs. Every receptor here comes from a man aged 40-49 years in good health and CMV-seronegative.

The chain uses TRBV2 and TRBJ2-5; 9 nucleotides agree with TRBD1. This CDR3 is 12 amino acids long. The J segment lost 9 bases and the V segment lost 8 bases, leaving 7 bases of the junction unmatched. The germline gives CDR1 SNHLY, CDR2 FYNNEI. For the CDR3, the DNA is TGTGCCAGCTTGGGACAGGGTAGGGCCCAGTACTTC. Its translation is CASLGQGRAQYF.

The chain uses TRBV10-3 and TRBJ2-3; maybe TRBD1 (6 bases). The CDR3 loop spans 14 amino acids. Germline assignment: CDR1 ENHRY and CDR2 SYGVKD. The germline V and J ends were trimmed by 6 bases and 2 bases, with 12 bases remaining between them. Here the CDR3 reads CAISVQGLTDTQYF. The CDR3 DNA sequence: TGTGCCATCAGCGTACAGGGCCTCACAGATACGCAGTATTTT.

The chain recombines TRBV7-2 with TRBJ2-2; D unresolved. This CDR3 contains 13 residues. CDR1 is SGHTA and CDR2 is FQGNSA in the germline V gene. CDR3 residues: CALRQSNTGELFF. The DNA of the CDR3 is TGTGCTCTACGACAATCGAACACCGGGGAGCTGTTTTTT.

The chain joins TRBV6-1 to TRBJ1-2; 7 bases fit TRBD1. The CDR3 sequence is 13 residues long. Germline V gives CDR1 MNHNS, CDR2 SASEGT. The junction had 8 bases not matched to a gene; V was cut back by 6 bases and J by 7 bases. CDR3 loop: CASSPRGVSGYTF. Here the CDR3 DNA reads TGTGCCAGCAGCCCCAGGGGGGTAAGTGGCTACACCTTC.

The chain links TRBV7-2 to TRBJ2-7, with TRBD1 identical over 7 bases. The CDR3 has 13 residues. With V trimmed by 1 base and J by 4 bases, 1 base remained unmatched. CDR1 is SGHTA and CDR2 is FQGNSA in the germline V gene. The CDR3 nucleotides are TGTGCCAGCAGCTTAGAGGGGGCATACGAGCAGTACTTC. It yields the protein CASSLEGAYEQYF.

The chain carries TRBV7-2 and TRBJ2-1; TRBD1 agrees at 9 bases. Germline CDR1 is SGHTA and CDR2 is FQGNSA. CDR3 length: 14 amino acids. The J segment lost 8 bases and the V segment lost 1 base, leaving 3 bases of the junction unmatched. The DNA for the CDR3 is TGTGCCAGCAGCTTAGGGACAGGGGCACATGAGCAGTTCTTC. Its protein is CASSLGTGAHEQFF.

This clone was recorded once. The chain recombines TRBV7-8 with TRBJ2-3, with 9 bases that match TRBD1. V shed 4 bases and J 4 bases; nucleotides not matched to a gene: 9. Germline CDR1 is SGHVS and CDR2 is FQNEAQ. The CDR3 is 16 residues long. The CDR3 protein is CASSSPGQGRADTQYF. CDR3 bases: TGTGCCAGCAGCTCTCCGGGACAGGGCCGTGCAGATACGCAGTATTTT. The complete variable domain, with remaining parts taken from reference TRBV7-8 and TRBJ2-3, reads GAGVSQSPRYKVAKRGQDVALRCDPISGHVSLFWYQQALGQGPEFLTYFQNEAQLDKSGLPSDRFFAERPEGSVSTLKIQRTQQEDSAVYLCASSSPGQGRADTQYFGPGTRLTVL.

This chain connects TRBV27 to TRBJ2-2, with 7 bases aligning to TRBD2. V dropped 8 bases and J dropped 5; count of bases not matched to a gene: 8. Germline V CDR1 and CDR2: MNHEY, SMNVEV (reference sequence). The CDR3 is 14 amino acids. CDR3 amino acids: CASGAWEGTGELFF. The CDR3 DNA is TGTGCCAGCGGCGCATGGGAGGGAACCGGGGAGCTGTTTTTT.

Details on this clone: An end of the junction differs from the germline gene, which may be a read error. The J gene is TRBJ2-1, the V gene TRBV7-7; no firm D call. Germline assignment: CDR1 SSHAT and CDR2 FNYEAQ (reference sequence). This CDR3 comprises 13 residues. The CDR3 DNA follows: TGTGCCAGCAGCTTAGAGTCCTATAATGAGCAGTTCTTC. Residues: CASSLESYNEQFF.

This chain links TRBV10-3 with TRBJ1-4; D might be TRBD1 (5 bases). Trimming stripped 3 bases from V and 7 bases from J, with 18 bases between. Germline loops: CDR1 ENHRY, CDR2 SYGVKD. The CDR3 extends over 16 amino acids. The CDR3 loop is CAISDRGSRRVEKLFF. In DNA form, the CDR3 reads TGTGCCATCAGTGATAGGGGATCGAGGAGGGTTGAAAAACTGTTTTTT.

The chain carries TRBV6-6 and TRBJ2-2; 10 positions agree with TRBD1. After removal of 4 bases from V and 3 bases from J, the junction contained 5 bases not matched to a gene. Germline V gives CDR1 MNHNY, CDR2 SVGAGI (reference sequence). The CDR3 is made up of 16 amino acids. CDR3 sequence reads: CASSSETGGDTGELFF. CDR3 bases: TGTGCCAGCAGTTCTGAGACAGGGGGCGACACCGGGGAGCTGTTTTTT.

This clone was detected only once. V is TRBV5-1 and J is TRBJ1-4; D possibly corresponds to TRBD1 (6 bases). Germline loops: CDR1 SGHRS, CDR2 YFSETQ. The CDR3 runs 15 residues. Trimming took 1 base from V and 5 from J, leaving 12 bases between them. CDR3 sequence (DNA): TGCGCCAGCAGCTTGCAGGCAGGGACAAATGAAAAACTGTTTTTT. This codes for CASSLQAGTNEKLFF. Combining the CDR3 with reference TRBV5-1 and TRBJ1-4 gives the whole variable domain KAGVTQTPRYLIKTRGQQVTLSCSPISGHRSVSWYQQTPGQGLQFLFEYFSETQRNKGNFPGRFSGRQFSNSRSEMNVSTLELGDSALYLCASSLQAGTNEKLFFGSGTQLSVL.

The genes are TRBV28 and TRBJ1-2; perhaps TRBD1 as D (5 bases). Germline V gene lookup returns CDR1 MDHEN and CDR2 SYDVKM. The germline V and J ends were trimmed by 5 bases and 0 bases, with 16 bases remaining between them. CDR3 length equals 16 residues. The CDR3 bases are TGTGCCAGCAGTCCCTCTTCCCTGACAGCTAACTATGGCTACACCTTC. Translation gives CASSPSSLTANYGYTF.

This clone has a single count. This chain connects TRBV4-1 to TRBJ1-6; D not certain. The germline gives CDR1 MGHRA, CDR2 YSYEKL. The CDR3 totals 14 residues. Trimming removed 0 bases from V and 7 bases from J, with 7 bases in between. In nucleotides, the CDR3 is TGCGCCAGCAGCCAAGAGGTAGCAAATTCACCCCTCCACTTT. As protein: CASSQEVANSPLHF.

V is TRBV5-6 and J is TRBJ1-1; D is ambiguous. Germline V gene lookup returns CDR1 SGHDT and CDR2 YYEEEE. CDR3 length: 15 residues. Trimming took 3 bases from V and 11 from J, leaving 23 bases between them. The CDR3 DNA follows: TGTGCCAGCAGCTCACTAACCCCACGCCCCGACCAGGCTTTCTTT. The encoded protein is CASSSLTPRPDQAFF.

The chain has TRBV7-9 and TRBJ2-5, with 8 bases fitting TRBD1. After removal of 4 bases from V and 4 bases from J, the junction contained 8 bases not matched to a gene. Per germline, CDR1 SEHNR and CDR2 FQNEAQ (reference sequence). The CDR3 contains 15 residues. The CDR3 bases are TGTGCCAGCAGCTCCTTAACCGGGACAGGAGAGACCCAGTACTTC. This translates into CASSSLTGTGETQYF.

The V gene is TRBV4-1, the J gene TRBJ2-5; tentative D call: TRBD1 (5 bases). Per germline, CDR1 MGHRA and CDR2 YSYEKL. V was trimmed by 0 bases and J by 4 bases, leaving 18 bases between them. There are 17 residues in the CDR3. The CDR3 region is CASSQEGAAGVAETQYF. In nucleotides, the CDR3 is TGCGCCAGCAGCCAAGAAGGGGCCGCAGGAGTAGCAGAGACCCAGTACTTC.

The chain joins TRBV6-1 to TRBJ1-2, with a tentative D call TRBD1 (5 bases). In germline, CDR1 is MNHNS, CDR2 SASEGT. This CDR3 comprises 14 residues. Trimming left V 10 bases short and J 0 bases short, with 15 bases between. CDR3 in DNA: TGTGCCACCTCAATAGACAGAGCTAACTATGGCTACACCTTC. This gives the protein CATSIDRANYGYTF.

The genes are TRBV7-6 and TRBJ2-7; 8 bases match TRBD1. Germline CDR1 reads SGHVS; CDR2 reads FNYEAQ. The CDR3 extends over 14 amino acids. The V and J ends lost 4 bases and 4 bases, in that order; junction bases with no gene match: 6. In nucleotides, the CDR3 is TGTGCCAGCAGCTCCGGACAGGGAGTATACGAGCAGTACTTC. Its protein product is CASSSGQGVYEQYF.

The CDR3 loop is CASSPWQGAGGANVLTF. CDR3 coding DNA: TGCGCCAGCAGCCCCTGGCAGGGAGCGGGCGGGGCCAACGTCCTGACTTTC. The chain recombines TRBV5-1 with TRBJ2-6, with a possible D match to TRBD2 (6 bases). Trimming stripped 4 bases from V and 4 bases from J, with 18 bases between. Germline assignment: CDR1 SGHRS and CDR2 YFSETQ. The CDR3 runs to 17 residues. Full variable domain (remainder filled in from reference TRBV5-1 and TRBJ2-6): KAGVTQTPRYLIKTRGQQVTLSCSPISGHRSVSWYQQTPGQGLQFLFEYFSETQRNKGNFPGRFSGRQFSNSRSEMNVSTLELGDSALYLCASSPWQGAGGANVLTFGAGSRLTVL.

The rearrangement uses TRBV29-1 and TRBJ2-6; a weak D match, TRBD1 (6 bases). Per the germline V gene, CDR1 is SQVTM and CDR2 is ANQGSEA. This CDR3 has 12 amino acids. The ends were cut back, 7 bases at V and 2 bases at J, with 6 bases in the middle. DNA of the CDR3: TGCAGCGCAGGGGCTGGGGCCAACGTCCTGACTTTC. Amino acid sequence: CSAGAGANVLTF.

This chain connects TRBV5-4 to TRBJ2-2; 12 nucleotides agree with TRBD2. V shed 0 bases and J 4 bases; nucleotides not matched to a gene: 13. In germline, CDR1 is SGHNT, CDR2 YYREEE (reference sequence). The CDR3 runs 20 residues. The CDR3 DNA reads TGTGCCAGCAGCTTGGGCTTATGGGGGACTAGCGGGCGTCGCACCGGGGAGCTGTTTTTT. It specifies CASSLGLWGTSGRRTGELFF.

This clone turned up a few times. The J gene is TRBJ2-5, the V gene TRBV27; 9 bases line up with TRBD1. Matching the DNA end better, TRBJ2-7 makes the J call doubtful. The length of the CDR3 is 15 residues. Looked up from germline, CDR1 is MNHEY and CDR2 is SMNVEV (reference sequence). The CDR3 spells CASSPVQGAGNEQYF. The DNA for the CDR3 is TGTGCCAGCAGTCCCGTACAGGGGGCGGGAAACGAGCAGTACTTC.